The T cell receptor beta chain under discussion was sequenced for a study of blood T cell repertoires in COVID-19 (dated by TCRdb to 2018 to 2021). Background for the entire study: Samples covering the acute and convalescent phases of COVID-19 were provided by collaborators in the United States, Italy and Spain. The prospective study material was composed of cDNA or gDNA derived from T cells, B-cell-depleted T cells, or PBMCs. Subjects who had been exposed to COVID-19, were actively infected with it, or had recovered from it provided the deeply sampled blood TCRbeta repertoires that made up the dataset. The repertoires were released in a freely available public database intended as a resource for research on the immune response to SARS-CoV-2. Samples came from the ongoing ImmuneRACE study (first 160 participants) plus 1,254 subjects from 6 global collaborators. Sample metadata almost always included a de-identified subject ID, COVID-19 status, age in years and sex. Where HLA class I and class II types were available, the types were taken from metadata supplied by the sample provider, not from assay-based typing.

Participants in the prospective study were enrolled through a virtual design, were aged roughly 18 to 90 years, and lived in some 24 United States geographic areas. Cohort assignment in the prospective study relied on participant-reported clinical history from a screening survey and a study questionnaire. ImmuneRACE Cohort 3 recovered participants were defined by two consecutive negative NP/OP PCR tests, healthcare professional clearance, or symptom resolution. Each participant in the prospective study had whole blood, serum and a nasopharyngeal or oropharyngeal swab collected by mobile phlebotomists. Participants in the prospective study had the option to provide additional blood draws and questionnaires over a roughly two-month period. Prospective study blood samples were shipped either frozen or at room temperature before DNA extraction. On the study overall, not on this receptor specifically: The amount of clinical and demographic metadata varied by source and participant and was provided uncurated.

TCRbeta CDR3 regions were amplified from genomic DNA using the immunoSEQ Assay, a bias-controlled multiplex PCR. As for the original processing: The number of nucleated cells in each sample was estimated by amplification of reference gene primers within the assay. To quantify the absolute abundance of each unique TCRbeta CDR3 rearrangement, sequence reads were collapsed and filtered. For each sample, productive Simpson clonality was calculated as the square root of Simpson's diversity index over productive rearrangements. TCRdb's version of the immuneACCESS table is confined to in-frame rearrangements and falls short of the full clone set. An unresolved V gene accounts for under half of the shortfall where checked; the remainder is of unknown origin. The D gene and trimming were derived from the DNA, and the V and J assignments and clone size from that table. The sample contains a few hundred thousand clones, 87% of them found a single time. The top ten clones comprise under 6.5% of the sample.

Details on this clone: Its target antigen remains unknown. Base qualities are not provided; no much larger clone lies one nucleotide away.

V is trimmed back by 5 bases and J by 0 bases, and the junction contains 7 bases that no gene match accounts for. The CDR3 numbers 16 residues from cysteine through phenylalanine. Of all the DNA, just the CDR3 is kept, 48 bases in frame from base 1. CDR1 and CDR2 are drawn from the germline V gene (reference sequence): SEHNR, FQNEAQ. Input material: PBMCs or T cells enriched from blood (not recorded which). This sequence originates from a woman aged 25 to 45 who had recovered from COVID-19. Recombination connected TRBV7-9 to TRBJ1-5, and 7 junction bases match TRBD1. In nucleotides, the sequence is TGTGCCAGCAGCCATGGGACAGAAAATAGCAATCAGCCCCAGCATTTT. It codes for CASSHGTENSNQPQHF.